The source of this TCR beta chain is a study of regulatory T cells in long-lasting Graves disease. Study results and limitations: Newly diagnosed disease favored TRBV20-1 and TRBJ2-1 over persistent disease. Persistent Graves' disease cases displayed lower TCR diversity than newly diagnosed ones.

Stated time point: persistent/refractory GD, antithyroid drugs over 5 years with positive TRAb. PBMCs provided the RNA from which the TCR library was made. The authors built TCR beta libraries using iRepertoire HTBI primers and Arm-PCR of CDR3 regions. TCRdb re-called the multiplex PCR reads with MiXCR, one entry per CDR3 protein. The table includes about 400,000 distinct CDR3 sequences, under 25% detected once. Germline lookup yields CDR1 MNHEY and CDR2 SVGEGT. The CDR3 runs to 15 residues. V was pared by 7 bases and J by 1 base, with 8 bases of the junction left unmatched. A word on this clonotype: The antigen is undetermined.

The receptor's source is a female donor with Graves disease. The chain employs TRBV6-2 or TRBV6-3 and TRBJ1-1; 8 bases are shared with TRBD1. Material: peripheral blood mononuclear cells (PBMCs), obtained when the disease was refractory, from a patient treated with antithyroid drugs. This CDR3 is CASIYTGQGNTEAFF. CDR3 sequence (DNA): TGTGCCAGCATCTACACCGGACAGGGGAACACTGAAGCTTTCTTT.